Listed below are T cell receptor beta chains from one sample, sequenced in a study of neoadjuvant anti-PD-1 for oral cavity cancer. Profiled with immunoSEQ multiplex PCR; TCRdb holds only in-frame clones, not every one. The sample records some 33,000 clones, around four fifths being singletons. The sample in question was PBMCs, obtained after nivolumab (anti-PD-1) treatment. The receptors here all came from a person aged 35-79 years with oral cavity squamous cell carcinoma. CDR3s include the opening cysteine and the closing phenylalanine or tryptophan. The D gene is left open where the match is weak. Size tells how often a clone was seen (once, few, many) or the class of an expanded clone, and some rows leave it out.

v_gene: TRBV18; abundance: once; d_gene: NA; j_gene: TRBJ2-7; CDR3aa: CASSLGVTYEQYF; CDR3nt: TGTGCCAGCTCCCTTGGAGTCACCTACGAGCAGTACTTC
v_gene: TRBV14; abundance: NA; d_gene: NA; j_gene: TRBJ2-7; CDR3aa: CASSQEGDWVYEQYF; CDR3nt: TGTGCCAGCAGCCAAGAGGGGGATTGGGTTTACGAGCAGTACTTC
v_gene: TRBV2; abundance: few; d_gene: NA; j_gene: TRBJ2-5; CDR3aa: CASEGTRQETQYF; CDR3nt: TGTGCCAGCGAAGGGACACGACAAGAGACCCAGTACTTC
v_gene: TRBV9; abundance: NA; d_gene: NA; j_gene: TRBJ2-5; CDR3aa: CASSVVGLYQETQYF; CDR3nt: TGTGCCAGCAGCGTAGTGGGGCTCTACCAAGAGACCCAGTACTTC
v_gene: TRBV7-2; abundance: few; d_gene: TRBD1; j_gene: TRBJ1-2; CDR3aa: CASSSRGINYGYTF; CDR3nt: TGTGCCAGCAGCTCCAGGGGGATCAACTATGGCTACACCTTC
v_gene: TRBV7-8; abundance: NA; d_gene: TRBD1; j_gene: TRBJ1-4; CDR3aa: CASTRAGTGEKLFF; CDR3nt: TGTGCCAGCACAAGAGCCGGGACAGGGGAAAAACTGTTTTTT
v_gene: TRBV19; abundance: NA; d_gene: NA; j_gene: TRBJ1-1; CDR3aa: CASGRNTEAFF; CDR3nt: TGTGCCAGTGGCAGGAACACTGAAGCTTTCTTT
v_gene: TRBV7-2; abundance: NA; d_gene: NA; j_gene: TRBJ1-2; CDR3aa: CASSLGPAEQSTSYTF; CDR3nt: TGTGCCAGCAGCTTAGGACCTGCGGAGCAGTCTACGAGCTACACCTTC
v_gene: TRBV30; abundance: NA; d_gene: NA; j_gene: TRBJ2-7; CDR3aa: CAWSVISYEQYF; CDR3nt: TGTGCCTGGAGTGTAATTAGCTACGAGCAGTACTTC
v_gene: TRBV2; abundance: NA; d_gene: NA; j_gene: TRBJ2-2; CDR3aa: CASSEVGRANTGELFF; CDR3nt: TGTGCCAGCAGTGAAGTTGGTAGGGCGAACACCGGGGAGCTGTTTTTT
v_gene: TRBV19; abundance: once; d_gene: NA; j_gene: TRBJ1-4; CDR3aa: CASSISDGGFLFF; CDR3nt: TGTGCCAGTAGTATTTCCGACGGGGGATTTCTGTTTTTT
v_gene: TRBV5-4; abundance: NA; d_gene: NA; j_gene: TRBJ2-5; CDR3aa: CASSRNRGGETQYF; CDR3nt: TGTGCCAGCAGCAGAAACAGGGGGGGAGAGACCCAGTACTTC
v_gene: TRBV9; abundance: NA; d_gene: TRBD1; j_gene: TRBJ1-3; CDR3aa: CASSAGQLSSGNTIYF; CDR3nt: TGTGCCAGCAGCGCGGGACAGCTAAGCTCTGGAAACACCATATATTTT
v_gene: TRBV5-5; abundance: few; d_gene: TRBD1; j_gene: TRBJ2-7; CDR3aa: CASSLGVGGDEQYF; CDR3nt: TGTGCCAGCAGCTTGGGGGTAGGGGGCGACGAGCAGTACTTC
v_gene: TRBV29-1; abundance: NA; d_gene: NA; j_gene: TRBJ1-2; CDR3aa: CSVEDRNGGAAGGYTF; CDR3nt: TGCAGCGTTGAAGATCGAAACGGGGGCGCAGCGGGGGGCTACACCTTC
v_gene: TRBV7-6; abundance: NA; d_gene: TRBD1; j_gene: TRBJ2-3; CDR3aa: CASSLVGTGADTQYF; CDR3nt: TGTGCCAGCAGCTTAGTTGGGACAGGGGCAGATACGCAGTATTTT
v_gene: TRBV11-2; abundance: NA; d_gene: NA; j_gene: TRBJ2-5; CDR3aa: CASSLGETQYF; CDR3nt: TGTGCCAGCAGCTTAGGGGAGACCCAGTACTTC
v_gene: TRBV10-3; abundance: NA; d_gene: NA; j_gene: TRBJ1-2; CDR3aa: CAIRRGMAGAQVWDGYTF; CDR3nt: TGTGCCATCAGGAGGGGTATGGCAGGAGCACAAGTCTGGGATGGCTACACCTTC
v_gene: TRBV7-2; abundance: NA; d_gene: NA; j_gene: TRBJ1-1; CDR3aa: CASRGDPLNTEAFF; CDR3nt: TGTGCCAGCAGGGGAGACCCATTGAACACTGAAGCTTTCTTT
v_gene: TRBV2; abundance: NA; d_gene: TRBD1; j_gene: TRBJ2-1; CDR3aa: CASSEAKTGTGSSNEQFF; CDR3nt: TGTGCCAGCAGTGAAGCAAAAACCGGGACAGGGAGTAGCAATGAGCAGTTCTTC
v_gene: TRBV29-1; abundance: few; d_gene: TRBD1; j_gene: TRBJ2-7; CDR3aa: CSARTGGDEQYF; CDR3nt: TGCAGCGCTAGGACAGGGGGCGACGAGCAGTACTTC
v_gene: TRBV4-1; abundance: NA; d_gene: TRBD1; j_gene: TRBJ1-1; CDR3aa: CASSPRNRGLTEAFF; CDR3nt: TGCGCCAGCAGCCCTAGGAACAGGGGGTTAACTGAAGCTTTCTTT
v_gene: TRBV11-2; abundance: NA; d_gene: NA; j_gene: TRBJ1-4; CDR3aa: CASSHRVGGEKLFF; CDR3nt: TGTGCCAGCAGCCACAGGGTGGGTGGTGAAAAACTGTTTTTT
v_gene: TRBV5-1; abundance: NA; d_gene: TRBD1; j_gene: TRBJ2-2; CDR3aa: CASSEGADTGELFF; CDR3nt: TGCGCCAGCAGCGAGGGGGCGGACACCGGGGAGCTGTTTTTT
v_gene: TRBV6-4; abundance: NA; d_gene: NA; j_gene: TRBJ1-5; CDR3aa: CASTERAPLPYSNQPQHF; CDR3nt: TGTGCCAGCACTGAGAGGGCCCCCTTACCTTATAGCAATCAGCCCCAGCATTTT
v_gene: TRBV7-9; abundance: NA; d_gene: TRBD1; j_gene: TRBJ1-5; CDR3aa: CASSNRQGARDQPQHF; CDR3nt: TGTGCCAGCAGCAACCGACAGGGGGCAAGAGATCAGCCCCAGCATTTT
v_gene: TRBV6-5; abundance: NA; d_gene: NA; j_gene: TRBJ2-3; CDR3aa: CASSYRDTDTQYF; CDR3nt: TGTGCCAGCAGTTACCGGGACACAGATACGCAGTATTTT
v_gene: TRBV7-2; abundance: NA; d_gene: NA; j_gene: TRBJ1-1; CDR3aa: CASSLVLGLSEAFF; CDR3nt: TGTGCCAGCAGCTTAGTTCTAGGGTTATCTGAAGCTTTCTTT
v_gene: TRBV2; abundance: NA; d_gene: NA; j_gene: TRBJ2-5; CDR3aa: CASSANRDPSETQYF; CDR3nt: TGTGCCAGCAGTGCTAACCGGGACCCGAGTGAGACCCAGTACTTC
v_gene: TRBV6-1; abundance: once; d_gene: NA; j_gene: TRBJ1-5; CDR3aa: CASSEMMGTPPQHF; CDR3nt: TGTGCCAGCAGTGAAATGATGGGGACCCCTCCCCAGCATTTT
v_gene: TRBV6-6; abundance: NA; d_gene: TRBD1; j_gene: TRBJ2-1; CDR3aa: CASSASGQAYNEQFF; CDR3nt: TGTGCCAGCAGTGCGTCGGGACAGGCTTACAATGAGCAGTTCTTC
v_gene: TRBV19; abundance: few; d_gene: NA; j_gene: TRBJ1-2; CDR3aa: CASSPRVGRVATYGYTF; CDR3nt: TGTGCCAGTAGTCCCCGCGTGGGCAGGGTAGCGACCTATGGCTACACCTTC
v_gene: TRBV30; abundance: NA; d_gene: NA; j_gene: TRBJ2-7; CDR3aa: CAWSFSPFREQYF; CDR3nt: TGTGCCTGGAGTTTTTCTCCATTTCGTGAGCAGTACTTC
v_gene: TRBV6-4; abundance: NA; d_gene: NA; j_gene: TRBJ1-3; CDR3aa: CASSDSIIGGAAGNTIYF; CDR3nt: TGTGCCAGCAGTGACTCGATTATCGGGGGAGCCGCCGGAAACACCATATATTTT
v_gene: TRBV4-1; abundance: NA; d_gene: NA; j_gene: TRBJ2-1; CDR3aa: CASSQSSAGGYNEQFF; CDR3nt: TGCGCCAGCAGCCAGTCCTCAGCGGGCGGCTACAATGAGCAGTTCTTC
v_gene: TRBV11-3; abundance: few; d_gene: NA; j_gene: TRBJ2-1; CDR3aa: CASSLAGDEQFF; CDR3nt: TGTGCCAGCAGCTTAGCGGGTGATGAGCAGTTCTTC